This T cell receptor beta chain was recovered during a study of control samples from healthy donors and cancer patients. The repertoire was sequenced with immunoSEQ multiplex PCR; TCRdb's copy has only in-frame clones and lacks some. Of 150,000 to 200,000 clones listed, 85% to 95% are singletons. CDR3 size: 17 residues. The V and J ends lost 4 bases and 1 base, in that order; junction bases with no gene match: 12. The germline CDR1 and CDR2 sequences are SGHVS and FQNEAQ. This rearrangement joins TRBV7-8 to TRBJ1-1, with 7 bases identical to TRBD1. The sample taken for sequencing was blood. This TCR was sampled from a young woman in good health. In nucleotides, the CDR3 is TGTGCCAGCAGCTCTAGCCTCCGGGACAGTAAGAACACTGAAGCTTTCTTT. Translated, it gives CASSSSLRDSKNTEAFF.